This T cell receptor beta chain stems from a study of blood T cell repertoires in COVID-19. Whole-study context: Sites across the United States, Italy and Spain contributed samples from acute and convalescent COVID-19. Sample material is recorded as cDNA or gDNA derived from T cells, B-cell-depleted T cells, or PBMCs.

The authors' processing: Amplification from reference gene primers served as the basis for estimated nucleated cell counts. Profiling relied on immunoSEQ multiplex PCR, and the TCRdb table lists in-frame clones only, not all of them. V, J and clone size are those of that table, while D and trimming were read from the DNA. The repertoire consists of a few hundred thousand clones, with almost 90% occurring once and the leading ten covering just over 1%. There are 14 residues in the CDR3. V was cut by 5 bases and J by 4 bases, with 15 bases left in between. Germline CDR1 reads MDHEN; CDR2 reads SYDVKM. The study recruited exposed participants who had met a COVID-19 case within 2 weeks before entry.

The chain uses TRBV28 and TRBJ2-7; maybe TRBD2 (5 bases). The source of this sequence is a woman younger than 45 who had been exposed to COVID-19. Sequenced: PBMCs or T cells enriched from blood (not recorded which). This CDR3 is CASSEDWLPYEQYF. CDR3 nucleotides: TGTGCCAGCAGTGAGGACTGGCTACCTTACGAGCAGTACTTC.